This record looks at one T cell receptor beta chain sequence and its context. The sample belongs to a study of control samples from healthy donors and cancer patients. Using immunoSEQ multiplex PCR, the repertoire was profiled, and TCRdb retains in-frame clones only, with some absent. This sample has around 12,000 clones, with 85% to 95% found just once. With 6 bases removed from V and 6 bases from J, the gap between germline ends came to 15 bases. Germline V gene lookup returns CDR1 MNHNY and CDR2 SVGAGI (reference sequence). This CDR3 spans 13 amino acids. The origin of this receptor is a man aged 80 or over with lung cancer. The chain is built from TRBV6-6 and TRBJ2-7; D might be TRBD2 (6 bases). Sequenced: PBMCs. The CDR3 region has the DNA TGTGCCAGCAGCGGCGGAGGGATCGGCGAGCAGTACTTC. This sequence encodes CASSGGGIGEQYF.